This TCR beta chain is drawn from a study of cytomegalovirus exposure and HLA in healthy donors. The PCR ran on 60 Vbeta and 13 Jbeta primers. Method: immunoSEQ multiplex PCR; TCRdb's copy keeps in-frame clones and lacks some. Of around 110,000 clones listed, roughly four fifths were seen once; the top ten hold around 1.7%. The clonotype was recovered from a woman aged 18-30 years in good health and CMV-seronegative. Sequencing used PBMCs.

The CDR3 spells CASTLRQGYRKLFF. DNA for the CDR3: TGTGCCAGCACCCTCAGACAGGGCTATCGAAAACTGTTTTTT. This rearrangement joins TRBV28 to TRBJ1-4; 7 bases agree with TRBD1. J lost 10 bases, V lost 7 bases, and 12 bases had no gene match. The CDR3 runs to 14 residues. Germline CDR1 MDHEN, CDR2 SYDVKM.